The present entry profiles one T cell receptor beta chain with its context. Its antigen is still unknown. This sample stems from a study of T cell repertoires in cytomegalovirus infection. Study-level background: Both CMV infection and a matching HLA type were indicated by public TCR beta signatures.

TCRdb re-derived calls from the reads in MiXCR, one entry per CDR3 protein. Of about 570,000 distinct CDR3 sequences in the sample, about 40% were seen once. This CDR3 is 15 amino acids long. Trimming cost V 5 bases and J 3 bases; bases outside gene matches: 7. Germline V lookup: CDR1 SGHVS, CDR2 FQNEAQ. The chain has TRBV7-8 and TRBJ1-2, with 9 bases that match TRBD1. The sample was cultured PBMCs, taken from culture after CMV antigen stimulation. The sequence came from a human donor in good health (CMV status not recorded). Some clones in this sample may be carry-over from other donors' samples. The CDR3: CASSTSQGADYGYTF. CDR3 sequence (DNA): TGTGCCAGCAGCACCTCACAGGGGGCGGACTATGGCTACACCTTC.